This T cell receptor (beta chain) was sequenced during a study of early T cells in non-severe SARS-CoV-2 infection. Via MiXCR, TCRdb re-called the 5' RACE reads, giving one row per CDR3 protein. The table lists 40,000 to 45,000 distinct CDR3 sequences, around 6.5% of them singletons, with less than 25% in the top ten. This clonotype was detected only a few times. In germline, CDR1 is MDHEN, CDR2 SYDVKM. The V end was cut by 4 bases, the J end by 0 bases, with 13 bases between. The CDR3 has 16 amino acids. The source of this sequence is an adult who was a healthcare worker with PCR-confirmed SARS-CoV-2 infection or an uninfected control (not recorded which). V is TRBV28 and J is TRBJ2-1; no clear D gene. The sequences come from whole blood, collected at baseline. This chain's CDR3 is CASSSRSAISYNEQFF. The CDR3, as DNA: TGTGCCAGCAGTTCCCGATCAGCAATCTCCTACAATGAGCAGTTCTTC.